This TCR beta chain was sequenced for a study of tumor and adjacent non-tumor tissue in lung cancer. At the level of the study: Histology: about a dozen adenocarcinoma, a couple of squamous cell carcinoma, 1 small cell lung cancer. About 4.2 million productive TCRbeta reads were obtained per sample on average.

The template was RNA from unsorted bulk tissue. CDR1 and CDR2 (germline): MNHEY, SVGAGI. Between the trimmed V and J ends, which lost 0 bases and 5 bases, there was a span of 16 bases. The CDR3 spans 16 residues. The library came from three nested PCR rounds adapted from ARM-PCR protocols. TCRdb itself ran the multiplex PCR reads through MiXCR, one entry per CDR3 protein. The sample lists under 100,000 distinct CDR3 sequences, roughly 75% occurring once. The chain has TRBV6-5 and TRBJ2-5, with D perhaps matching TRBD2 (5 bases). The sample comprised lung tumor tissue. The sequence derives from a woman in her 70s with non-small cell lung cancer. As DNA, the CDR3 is TGTGCCAGCAGTTACTCGCTTGGGAAGTGGGAGGAGACCCAGTACTTC. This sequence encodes CASSYSLGKWEETQYF.